This section outlines one T cell receptor (beta chain) sequence together with its context. Per the germline V gene, CDR1 is DFQATT and CDR2 is SNEGSKA (reference sequence). The V and J ends lost 5 bases and 1 base, in that order; junction bases with no gene match: 4. The CDR3 loop spans 14 amino acids. Each CDR3 protein gets one entry after TCRdb re-called the RT-PCR reads with MiXCR. The sample carries about 700,000 distinct CDR3 sequences, 12% to 15% recorded once. The sequenced material came from memory CD4+ T cells from blood. V and J are TRBV20-1 and TRBJ1-5; 8 positions match TRBD1. The sequence derives from a female donor in good health, serving as a healthy control. The CDR3 DNA sequence: TGCAGTGCTTGGACAGGGCAGAGCAATCAGCCCCAGCATTTT. It specifies CSAWTGQSNQPQHF.